This T cell receptor (beta chain) was observed in a study of metastatic and nonmetastatic thyroid tumors. Study in general: A comparison of repertoires was made across blood and tumor or nodule tissue from malignant and benign thyroid patients.

In the case of this clone: Its matching antigen is unknown. A clone one base away is much larger, so this may be a read error. At the DNA level, this CDR3 is encoded by other sequences in the same sample as well.

Study conclusions and caveats: Malignant thyroid tumors reportedly exceeded benign nodules significantly in TCR beta diversity, with the difference appearing in blood and tumor.

The CDR3 length is 15 residues. Per germline, CDR1 SGHKS and CDR2 YYEKEE (reference sequence). V trimming: 6 bases; J trimming: 1 base; junction bases outside the gene matches: 5. Authors' methods: Clinicopathological groups differed in CDR3, with these differences serving to build a distant-metastasis classifier for papillary thyroid cancer. TCRdb re-analyzed the PCR reads through MiXCR. TCRdb, rather than the study authors, made the V and J calls. The sample lists about 25,000 clones; about 12% were seen once. All patients were untreated before thyroid surgery. The sequence was obtained from a female donor with papillary thyroid cancer or a benign thyroid nodule (not recorded which). Some clones in this sample may be carry-over from other donors' samples. The sequenced sample consisted of blood. V gene TRBV5-5 combines with J gene TRBJ2-2; 8 nucleotides line up with TRBD2. This CDR3 is CASTPAGVNTGELFF. The CDR3 DNA reads as TGTGCCAGCACCCCAGCGGGGGTGAACACCGGGGAGCTGTTTTTT.